The 17 T cell receptor beta chains in this list originate from one sample, sequenced in a study of patients and donors after allogeneic stem cell transplantation. TCRdb reprocessed the RT-PCR reads via MiXCR and lists one record per CDR3 protein. The sample holds some 960,000 distinct CDR3 sequences, 18% seen once. Material: blood, either unsorted or a sorted T cell fraction (not recorded which). Receptors originate from a human donor who was either an allogeneic HSCT recipient or a stem cell or donor lymphocyte infusion donor (not recorded which). It is not recorded whose cells these are; they may come from a transplant donor.

This clonotype was counted many times. The V call is TRBV7-2, the J call TRBJ2-7; 7 nucleotides match TRBD1. V lost 5 bases to trimming and J lost 7 bases; unmatched junction nucleotides: 8. The CDR3 sequence is 13 residues long. The V gene's germline CDR1 is SGHTA and CDR2 FQGNSA. CDR3 loop: CASSQDRSFEQYF. CDR3 DNA sequence: TGTGCCAGCAGCCAGGACAGGAGTTTTGAGCAGTACTTC.

In this sample, this clonotype turned up a few times. The chain combines TRBV20-1 with TRBJ2-7; 14 nucleotides agree with TRBD2. The CDR3 covers 17 residues. Looked up from germline, CDR1 is DFQATT and CDR2 is SNEGSKA (reference sequence). V gave up 3 bases and J gave up 2 bases; unmatched junction bases: 9. The CDR3 here is CSASAPGLAGAAYEQYF. CDR3 DNA sequence: TGCAGTGCTAGTGCCCCGGGACTAGCGGGGGCCGCCTACGAGCAGTACTTC.

This clonotype was picked up a small number of times. J is TRBJ1-3 and V is TRBV4-2, with 7 bases fitting TRBD1. The CDR3 spans 17 residues. Germline CDR1 and CDR2: LGHNA and YNFKEQ. J was trimmed by 4 bases and V by 4 bases; bases with no gene match: 13. CDR3 sequence (DNA): TGTGCCAGCAGCCTAGAAGCTCCGACAGGGTCCGGAAACACCATATATTTT. Its protein is CASSLEAPTGSGNTIYF.

V and J are TRBV11-2 and TRBJ2-2; D remains ambiguous. CDR3 length equals 14 residues. Trimming removed 2 bases from V and 6 bases from J, with 10 bases in between. The germline gives CDR1 SGHAT, CDR2 FQNNGV. The CDR3 loop is CASSLRSLAGELFF. The CDR3 coding sequence is TGTGCCAGCAGCTTACGTAGCTTGGCCGGGGAGCTGTTTTTT.

A few counts support this clonotype. V and J are TRBV19 and TRBJ1-1; 7 bases match TRBD1. CDR1 and CDR2 from the germline V gene are LNHDA and SQIVND (reference sequence). The CDR3 runs to 15 residues. J was trimmed by 1 base and V by 6 bases; bases with no gene match: 8. CDR3 in amino acids: CASSEPGQQNTEAFF. The CDR3 region has the DNA TGTGCCAGTAGCGAGCCGGGACAGCAGAACACTGAAGCTTTCTTT.

This clonotype has ten or more counts. One end of the junction fails to match germline, which may point to a read error. The gene calls are TRBV5-1 and TRBJ2-6; a weak D match, TRBD1 (5 bases). Germline-derived CDR1 and CDR2 are SGHRS and YFSETQ. This CDR3 comprises 15 residues. The CDR3 here is CASSLAGSGANVLTF. The CDR3 DNA reads TGTGCCAGCAGCTTGGCAGGGTCAGGGGCCAACGTCCTGACTTTC.

This clonotype has more than one count but fewer than ten. The chain links TRBV5-1 to TRBJ1-3; 9 bases are a match to TRBD1. Per the germline V gene, CDR1 is SGHRS and CDR2 is YFSETQ. The CDR3 loop spans 17 amino acids. The junction had 12 bases not matched to a gene; V was cut back by 4 bases and J by 4 bases. The CDR3 sequence: CASSRTQPGQGGNTIYF. In nucleotides, the CDR3 is TGCGCCAGCAGCCGAACTCAACCGGGACAGGGAGGAAACACCATATATTTT.

In its sample, this clonotype was seen many times. V usage is TRBV12-3 or TRBV12-4 and J usage is TRBJ2-2; no firm D call. The CDR3 loop spans 16 amino acids. The germline V and J ends were trimmed by 5 bases and 6 bases, with 19 bases remaining between them. In DNA form, the CDR3 reads TGTGCCAGCAGTCCTCGACGTATAGCCCTCGCCGGGGAGCTGTTTTTT. Translation: CASSPRRIALAGELFF.

This clonotype was seen only a few times. This chain links TRBV29-1 with TRBJ1-4; 7 bases align to TRBD1. After removal of 6 bases from V and 3 bases from J, the junction contained 7 bases not matched to a gene. The CDR3 has 14 amino acids. The germline CDR1 and CDR2 sequences are SQVTM and ANQGSEA. CDR3 sequence: CSVIRGMANEKLFF. The CDR3 coding sequence is TGCAGCGTCATCAGGGGGATGGCTAATGAAAAACTGTTTTTT.

The CDR3 protein is CASSQDLGGGPYNEQFF. The CDR3 DNA follows: TGCGCCAGCAGCCAAGATCTGGGCGGGGGACCTTACAATGAGCAGTTCTTC. The chain joins TRBV4-1 to TRBJ2-1; the match to TRBD2 covers 7 bases. The CDR3 length is 17 residues. Trimming cost V 0 bases and J 4 bases; bases outside gene matches: 9. From germline, CDR1 is MGHRA and CDR2 YSYEKL.

This clonotype was seen more than once but under ten times. The chain recombines TRBV10-3 with TRBJ2-1, with TRBD2 identical over 9 bases. Unmatched junction bases numbered 22, after V lost 10 bases and J lost 6 bases. The CDR3 loop spans 18 amino acids. Germline values: CDR1 ENHRY, CDR2 SYGVKD. CDR3 sequence (DNA): TGTGCCACTCCCCCTGGGGCGGGGGGGCCAATAACCGGCAATGAGCAGTTCTTC. The encoded protein is CATPPGAGGPITGNEQFF.

The chain couples TRBV20-1 to TRBJ2-3; TRBD2 aligns across 11 bases. This CDR3 is built from 14 residues. Germline V lookup: CDR1 DFQATT, CDR2 SNEGSKA (reference sequence). Unmatched junction bases numbered 5, after V lost 5 bases and J lost 4 bases. CDR3 coding DNA: TGCAGTGCTCCCGTTAGCGGGAGGGCAGATACGCAGTATTTT. It translates to CSAPVSGRADTQYF.

The V gene is TRBV20-1, the J gene TRBJ1-1, with D maybe TRBD1 (6 bases). Per germline, CDR1 DFQATT and CDR2 SNEGSKA (reference sequence). V dropped 3 bases and J dropped 4 bases, with 15 bases sitting between them. The CDR3 runs 14 residues. CDR3 protein: CSARFHRVGTEAFF. DNA of the CDR3: TGCAGTGCTAGGTTTCACAGGGTGGGCACTGAAGCTTTCTTT.

Comment on this clonotype: This may be a read error: a much more frequent sequence differs by one nucleotide. The V gene is TRBV12-3 or TRBV12-4, the J gene TRBJ1-6, with D uncertain. The CDR3 sequence is 16 residues long. V was shortened by 6 bases and J by 0 bases, with 12 bases between the two germline ends. The DNA for the CDR3 is TGTGCCAGCAGCCAGTCAGAGAGCTCCTATAATTCACCCCTCCACTTT. Its translation is CASSQSESSYNSPLHF.

The chain joins TRBV9 to TRBJ2-2, with D perhaps matching TRBD2 (7 bases). CDR3 length: 15 residues. Trimming pared 0 bases from V and 3 bases from J, leaving 9 bases between. CDR1 is SGDLS, CDR2 YYNGEE, per germline. The CDR3, as DNA: TGTGCCAGCAGCGTAGAGGGGGGGCACACCGGGGAGCTGTTTTTT. Translation: CASSVEGGHTGELFF.

V and J are TRBV7-2 and TRBJ2-1; D is ambiguous. The CDR3 has 14 amino acids. The V end was cut by 5 bases, the J end by 7 bases, with 15 bases between. The germline V gene encodes CDR1 SGHTA and CDR2 FQGNSA. The chain's CDR3 is CASSLSTRRNEQFF. In DNA form, the CDR3 reads TGTGCCAGCAGCCTCTCCACCCGTAGAAATGAGCAGTTCTTC.

This clonotype was seen only a few times. The chain links TRBV2 to TRBJ1-2; D unclear. Germline values: CDR1 SNHLY, CDR2 FYNNEI. CDR3 length: 13 amino acids. With 0 bases removed from V and 7 bases from J, the gap between germline ends came to 9 bases. The CDR3 DNA is TGTGCCAGCAGTGAAGCAGGGATAGGTGGCTACACCTTC. Translated: CASSEAGIGGYTF.